The entry below gives a single T cell receptor (beta chain) sequence along with its context. These data are taken from a study of chemoradiotherapy in HPV16-positive cancers. Using immunoSEQ multiplex PCR, the repertoire was profiled, and TCRdb retains in-frame clones only, with some absent. The sample has about 15,000 clones; 88% are singletons. The V and J ends lost 5 bases and 3 bases respectively, with 10 bases between them. The CDR3 loop spans 13 amino acids. CDR1 and CDR2 (germline): SGHVS, FQNEAQ. Source: blood, taken from a patient who underwent chemoradiotherapy. The source is a human donor with HPV-associated anogenital cancer. The genes are TRBV7-8 and TRBJ1-2; maybe TRBD1 (5 bases). The CDR3 DNA reads as TGTGCCAGCAGCCCCGGGACTGACTATGGCTACACCTTC. It translates to CASSPGTDYGYTF. Complete variable domain (other parts from reference TRBV7-8 and TRBJ1-2): GAGVSQSPRYKVAKRGQDVALRCDPISGHVSLFWYQQALGQGPEFLTYFQNEAQLDKSGLPSDRFFAERPEGSVSTLKIQRTQQEDSAVYLCASSPGTDYGYTFGSGTRLTVV.